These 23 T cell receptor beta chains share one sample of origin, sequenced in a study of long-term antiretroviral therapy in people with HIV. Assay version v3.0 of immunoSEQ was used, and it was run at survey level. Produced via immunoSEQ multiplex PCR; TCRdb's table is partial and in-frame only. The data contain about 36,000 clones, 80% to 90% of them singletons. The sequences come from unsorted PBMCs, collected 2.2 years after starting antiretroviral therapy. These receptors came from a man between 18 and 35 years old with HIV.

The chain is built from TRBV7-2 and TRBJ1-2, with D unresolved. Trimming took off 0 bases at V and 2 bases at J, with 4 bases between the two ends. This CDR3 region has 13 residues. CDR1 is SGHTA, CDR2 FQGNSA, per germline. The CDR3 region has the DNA TGTGCCAGCAGCTTAGCAGAGAACTATGGCTACACCTTC. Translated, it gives CASSLAENYGYTF. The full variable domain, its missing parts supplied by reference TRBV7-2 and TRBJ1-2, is GAGVSQSPSNKVTEKGKDVELRCDPISGHTALYWYRQSLGQGLEFLIYFQGNSAPDKSGLPSDRFSAERTGGSVSTLTIQRTQQEDSAVYLCASSLAENYGYTFGSGTRLTVV.

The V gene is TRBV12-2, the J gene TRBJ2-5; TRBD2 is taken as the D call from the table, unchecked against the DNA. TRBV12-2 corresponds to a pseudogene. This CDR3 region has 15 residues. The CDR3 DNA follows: TGTGCAAGTCGGGTACCTCCCCGAGGGCAAGAGACCCAGTACTTC. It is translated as CASRVPPRGQETQYF.

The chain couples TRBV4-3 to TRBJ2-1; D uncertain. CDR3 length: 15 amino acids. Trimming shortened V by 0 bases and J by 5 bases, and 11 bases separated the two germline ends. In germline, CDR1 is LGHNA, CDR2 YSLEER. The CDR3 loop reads CASSQDLEINNEQFF. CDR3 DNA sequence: TGCGCCAGCAGCCAAGATCTAGAAATAAACAATGAGCAGTTCTTC.

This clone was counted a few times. CDR3 amino acids: CASSLWDTEAFF. The CDR3 nucleotides read TGTGCCAGTAGTCTCTGGGACACTGAAGCTTTCTTT. The chain combines TRBV19 with TRBJ1-1; unclear D gene. The CDR3 length is 12 residues. Per germline, CDR1 LNHDA and CDR2 SQIVND (reference sequence). V was trimmed by 5 bases and J by 3 bases, leaving 7 bases between them.

CDR3: CASSSTDFSNQPQHF. The CDR3 region has the DNA TGTGCCAGCAGTTCCACAGATTTTAGCAATCAGCCCCAGCATTTT. This sequence joins TRBV27 and TRBJ1-5; D is unresolved. V lost 4 bases, J lost 0 bases, and 10 bases lay in between. This CDR3 is built from 15 residues. Germline V gene data show CDR1 as MNHEY and CDR2 as SMNVEV (reference sequence).

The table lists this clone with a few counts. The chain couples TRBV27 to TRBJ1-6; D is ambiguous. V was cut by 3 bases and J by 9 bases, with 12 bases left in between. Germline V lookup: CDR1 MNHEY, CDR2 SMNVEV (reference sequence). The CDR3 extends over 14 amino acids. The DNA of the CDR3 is TGTGCCAGCAGTTTTAGGCAGGCAAGTTCACCCCTCCACTTT. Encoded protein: CASSFRQASSPLHF.

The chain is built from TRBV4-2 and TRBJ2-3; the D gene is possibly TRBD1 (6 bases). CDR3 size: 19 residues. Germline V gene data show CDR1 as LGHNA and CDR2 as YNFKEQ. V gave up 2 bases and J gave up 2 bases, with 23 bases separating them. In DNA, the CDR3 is TGTGCCAGCAGCCAACCAAAACTGGGACACCCAAACCCCACAGATACGCAGTATTTT. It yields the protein CASSQPKLGHPNPTDTQYF.

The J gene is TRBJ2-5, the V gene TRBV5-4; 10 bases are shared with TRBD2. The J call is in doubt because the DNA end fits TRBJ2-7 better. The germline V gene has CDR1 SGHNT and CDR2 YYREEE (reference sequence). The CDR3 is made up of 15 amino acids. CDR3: CASSLGTSGNYEQYF. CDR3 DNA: TGTGCCAGCAGCTTAGGCACTAGCGGGAACTACGAGCAGTACTTC.

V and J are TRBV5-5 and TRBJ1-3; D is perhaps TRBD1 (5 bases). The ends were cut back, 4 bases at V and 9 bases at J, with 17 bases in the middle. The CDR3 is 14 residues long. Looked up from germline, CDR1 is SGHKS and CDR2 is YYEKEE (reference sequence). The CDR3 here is CASSAGGDSGTIYF. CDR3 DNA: TGTGCCAGCAGCGCTGGGGGGGATTCAGGCACCATATATTTT.

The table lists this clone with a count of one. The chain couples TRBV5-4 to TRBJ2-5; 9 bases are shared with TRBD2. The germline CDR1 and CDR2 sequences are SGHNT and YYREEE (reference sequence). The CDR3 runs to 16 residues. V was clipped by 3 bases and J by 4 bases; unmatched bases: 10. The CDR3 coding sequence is TGTGCCAGCAGCTGGGGAGGCGGGGGGGCTCTAGAGACCCAGTACTTC. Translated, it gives CASSWGGGGALETQYF.

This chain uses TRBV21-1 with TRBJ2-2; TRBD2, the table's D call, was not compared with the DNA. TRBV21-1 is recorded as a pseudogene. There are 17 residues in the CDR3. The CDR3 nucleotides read TGTGCCAGCAGCAAAGGGACTAGCCGGACGAACACCGGGGAGCTGTTTTTT. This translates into CASSKGTSRTNTGELFF.

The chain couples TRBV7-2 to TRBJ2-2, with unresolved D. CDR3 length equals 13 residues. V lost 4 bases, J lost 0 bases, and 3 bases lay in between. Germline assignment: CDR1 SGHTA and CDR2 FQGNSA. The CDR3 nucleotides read TGTGCCAGCAGCTCCTCGAACACCGGGGAGCTGTTTTTT. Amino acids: CASSSSNTGELFF.

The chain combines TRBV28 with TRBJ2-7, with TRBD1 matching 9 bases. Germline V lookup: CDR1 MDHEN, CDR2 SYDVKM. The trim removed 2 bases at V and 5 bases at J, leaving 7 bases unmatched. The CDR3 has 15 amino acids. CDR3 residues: CASSLGGTGHNEQYF. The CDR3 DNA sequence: TGTGCCAGCAGTTTAGGCGGGACAGGGCATAACGAGCAGTACTTC. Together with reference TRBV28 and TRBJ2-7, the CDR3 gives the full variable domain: DVKVTQSSRYLVKRTGEKVFLECVQDMDHENMFWYRQDPGLGLRLIYFSYDVKMKEKGDIPEGYSVSREKKERFSLILESASTNQTSMYLCASSLGGTGHNEQYFGPGTRLTVT.

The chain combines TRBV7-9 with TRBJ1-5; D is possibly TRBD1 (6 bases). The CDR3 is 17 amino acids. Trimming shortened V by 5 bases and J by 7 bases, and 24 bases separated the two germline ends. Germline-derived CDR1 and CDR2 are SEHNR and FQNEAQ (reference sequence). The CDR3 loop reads CASSHPPNTGRGQPQHF. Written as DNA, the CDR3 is TGTGCCAGCAGCCACCCACCTAATACAGGGCGAGGACAGCCCCAGCATTTT.

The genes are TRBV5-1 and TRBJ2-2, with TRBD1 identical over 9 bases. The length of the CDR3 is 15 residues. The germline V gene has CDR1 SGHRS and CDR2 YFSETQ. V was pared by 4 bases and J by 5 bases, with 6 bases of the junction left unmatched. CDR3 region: CASSGRDRETGELFF. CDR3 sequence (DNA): TGCGCCAGCAGCGGCCGGGACAGGGAGACCGGGGAGCTGTTTTTT. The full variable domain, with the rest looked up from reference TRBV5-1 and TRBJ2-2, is KAGVTQTPRYLIKTRGQQVTLSCSPISGHRSVSWYQQTPGQGLQFLFEYFSETQRNKGNFPGRFSGRQFSNSRSEMNVSTLELGDSALYLCASSGRDRETGELFFGEGSRLTVL.

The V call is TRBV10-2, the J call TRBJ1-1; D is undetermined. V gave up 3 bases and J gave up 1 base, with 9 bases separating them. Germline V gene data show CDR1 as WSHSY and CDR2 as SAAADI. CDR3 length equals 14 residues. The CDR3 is CASSDGQPNTEAFF. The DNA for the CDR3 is TGCGCCAGCAGTGATGGGCAGCCGAACACTGAAGCTTTCTTT.

CDR3: CASSPSESSGNTIYF. The DNA for the CDR3 is TGTGCCAGCTCACCTTCCGAGAGCTCTGGAAACACCATATATTTT. The chain uses TRBV18 and TRBJ1-3; D gene uncertain. Germline CDR1 and CDR2: KGHSH and LQKENI. V was clipped by 3 bases and J by 0 bases, with 9 bases between them. The CDR3 totals 15 residues.

The CDR3 here is CATSRDQGLAQPQHF. CDR3 DNA sequence: TGTGCCACCAGCAGAGATCAGGGTTTAGCTCAGCCCCAGCATTTT. The chain employs TRBV15 and TRBJ1-5, with D possibly being TRBD1 (5 bases). The CDR3 length is 15 residues. CDR1 is LNHNV and CDR2 is YYDKDF in the germline V gene (reference sequence). V shed 0 bases and J shed 6 bases, with 12 bases lying between them.

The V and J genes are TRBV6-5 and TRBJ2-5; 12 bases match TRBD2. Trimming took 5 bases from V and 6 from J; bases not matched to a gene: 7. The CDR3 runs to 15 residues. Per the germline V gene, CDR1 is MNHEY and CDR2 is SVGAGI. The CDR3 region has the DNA TGTGCCAGCAGTCTAGCGGGAGGGCCCCGAAAGACCCAGTACTTC. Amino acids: CASSLAGGPRKTQYF.

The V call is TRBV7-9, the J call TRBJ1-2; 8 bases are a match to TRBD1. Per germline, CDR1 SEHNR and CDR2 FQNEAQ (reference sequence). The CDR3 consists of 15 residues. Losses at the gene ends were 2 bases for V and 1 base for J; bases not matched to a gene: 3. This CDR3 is CASSLRQGNNYGYTF. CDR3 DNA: TGTGCCAGCAGCTTAAGACAGGGGAATAACTATGGCTACACCTTC. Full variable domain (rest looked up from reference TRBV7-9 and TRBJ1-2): DTGVSQNPRHKITKRGQNVTFRCDPISEHNRLYWYRQTLGQGPEFLTYFQNEAQLEKSRLLSDRFSAERPKGSFSTLEIQRTEQGDSAMYLCASSLRQGNNYGYTFGSGTRLTVV.

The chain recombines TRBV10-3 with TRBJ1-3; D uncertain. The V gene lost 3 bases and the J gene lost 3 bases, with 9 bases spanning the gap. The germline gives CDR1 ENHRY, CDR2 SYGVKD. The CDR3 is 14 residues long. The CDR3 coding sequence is TGTGCCATCAGTGAATGGGAAGGTGGAAACACCATATATTTT. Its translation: CAISEWEGGNTIYF.

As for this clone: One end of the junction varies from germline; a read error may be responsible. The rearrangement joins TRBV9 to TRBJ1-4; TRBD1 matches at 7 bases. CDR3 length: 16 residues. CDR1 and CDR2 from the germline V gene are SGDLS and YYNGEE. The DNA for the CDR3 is TGTGCCAGCAGCGCCACAGGGGCCAGTGGTAATGGAAAACTGTTTTTT. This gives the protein CASSATGASGNGKLFF. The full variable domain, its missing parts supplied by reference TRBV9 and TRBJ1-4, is DSGVTQTPKHLITATGQRVTLRCSPRSGDLSVYWYQQSLDQGLQFLIQYYNGEERAKGNILERFSAQQFPDLHSELNLSSLELGDSALYFCASSATGASGNGKLFFGSGTQLSVL.

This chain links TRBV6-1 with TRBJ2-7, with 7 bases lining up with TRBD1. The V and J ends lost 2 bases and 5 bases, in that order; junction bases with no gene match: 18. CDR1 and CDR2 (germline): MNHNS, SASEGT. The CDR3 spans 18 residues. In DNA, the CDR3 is TGTGCCAGCAGTGAACTTCCCCACCAGAGGGGGCGCCCGAACGAGCAGTACTTC. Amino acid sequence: CASSELPHQRGRPNEQYF.